The 10 T cell receptor beta chains reported below all come from one sample, sequenced in a study of T cells after posttransplantation cyclophosphamide. TCRdb keeps only in-frame clones here, not all; method: immunoSEQ multiplex PCR. The repertoire has approximately 45,000 clones, roughly 87% of them found once; the top ten carry 2% to 2.5%. Cyclophosphamide on days +3 and +4 followed busulfan-fludarabine conditioning and a marrow graft. Sequencing was performed on PBMCs, taken around 67 days after allogeneic stem cell transplant with posttransplant cyclophosphamide. Source of these receptors: a male patient between 60 and 69 years old who received an allogeneic stem cell transplant from a related donor and was CMV-positive. Some T cells here may be from the graft donor.

V and J are TRBV5-1 and TRBJ1-1; no reliable D call. In germline, CDR1 is SGHRS, CDR2 YFSETQ. Trimming pared 4 bases from V and 1 base from J, leaving 17 bases between. The CDR3 is made up of 16 amino acids. The CDR3, as DNA: TGCGCCAGCAGCCCGCTTCTTACAGAAACGAACACTGAAGCTTTCTTT. Translated, it gives CASSPLLTETNTEAFF.

This sequence joins TRBV2 and TRBJ2-3; no definite D call. V lost 4 bases and J lost 2, with 10 bases in between. The CDR3 has 14 residues. CDR1 SNHLY and CDR2 FYNNEI come from the germline V gene. The CDR3 nucleotides read TGTGCCAGCAGTGGGCTGGGCTTCACAGATACGCAGTATTTT. The encoded protein is CASSGLGFTDTQYF.

This clone was detected only once. This chain links TRBV23-1 with TRBJ2-5; 7 bases fit TRBD2. TRBV23-1 is an ORF, with its function uncertain. The V segment lost 4 bases and the J segment 5 bases; nucleotides outside the gene matches: 1. CDR3 length equals 12 residues. The CDR3 spells CASSRGGETQYF. Here the CDR3 DNA reads TGCGCCAGCAGTCGGGGGGGGGAGACCCAGTACTTC.

In its sample, this clone was seen a few times. The genes are TRBV19 and TRBJ1-1, with D hard to call. Per the germline V gene, CDR1 is LNHDA and CDR2 is SQIVND (reference sequence). The CDR3 has 15 amino acids. V was pared by 2 bases and J by 9 bases, with 19 bases between. CDR3 DNA sequence: TGTGCCAGTAGTATACAGATAGGTGACAATCCTAAAGCTTTCTTT. This translates into CASSIQIGDNPKAFF.

This chain links TRBV5-4 with TRBJ1-2; TRBD1 matches at 9 bases. J gave up 7 bases and V 0 bases, and 7 bases lay outside the gene matches. Germline loops: CDR1 SGHNT, CDR2 YYREEE (reference sequence). CDR3 length: 15 amino acids. For the CDR3, the DNA is TGTGCCAGCAGCTTGGCCGGGGGGACAGGGTCTGGCTACACCTTC. This translates into CASSLAGGTGSGYTF.

The chain is built from TRBV7-9 and TRBJ1-2; a weak D match, TRBD1 (5 bases). Trimming took 0 bases from V and 7 from J, leaving 18 bases between them. The germline V gene encodes CDR1 SEHNR and CDR2 FQNEAQ (reference sequence). This CDR3 has 16 amino acids. CDR3 bases: TGTGCCAGCAGCTTAGCTGGGCAGGGAGGCTTGTCTGGCTACACCTTC. It translates to CASSLAGQGGLSGYTF.

This clone was observed a single time. The chain has TRBV9 and TRBJ1-3; 9 bases are shared with TRBD1. Germline trimming cut 3 bases from V and 4 bases from J; bases unmatched to any gene: 2. Germline CDR1 reads SGDLS; CDR2 reads YYNGEE. The CDR3 contains 14 residues. The CDR3 sequence: CASSATGGGNTIYF. CDR3 nucleotide sequence: TGTGCCAGCAGCGCGACAGGGGGAGGAAACACCATATATTTT.

This chain uses TRBV5-3 with TRBJ2-5; a weak D match, TRBD1 (5 bases). TRBV5-3 is classed as an ORF, of uncertain function. The CDR3 totals 15 residues. V lost 0 bases, J lost 5 bases, and 14 bases lay in between. The CDR3: CARSLGGEIEETQYF. The DNA of the CDR3 is TGTGCCAGAAGCTTGGGGGGCGAGATTGAGGAGACCCAGTACTTC.

The table lists this clone with a few counts. The chain couples TRBV19 to TRBJ1-5; possibly TRBD1 for D (6 bases). Trimming pared 6 bases from V and 4 bases from J, leaving 13 bases between. Germline V gene lookup returns CDR1 LNHDA and CDR2 SQIVND (reference sequence). The CDR3 length is 14 residues. DNA for the CDR3: TGTGCCAGTAGAACGGGGACAACGAATCAGCCCCAGCATTTT. Protein product: CASRTGTTNQPQHF.

The table lists this clone with a count of one. This chain connects TRBV15 to TRBJ2-7; no reliable D call. The CDR3 runs 15 residues. Germline CDR1 is LNHNV and CDR2 is YYDKDF (reference sequence). Deletions cut 1 base from V and 0 bases from J, with 10 bases between. For the CDR3, the DNA is TGTGCCACCAGCAGAGGCAGCGTAAGCTCCTACGAGCAGTACGTC. Protein product: CATSRGSVSSYEQYV.